This T cell receptor (beta chain) was profiled in a study of technical replicates of blood from several donors. This CDR3 has 14 amino acids. The germline gives CDR1 SEHNR, CDR2 FQNEAQ (reference sequence). V lost 4 bases, J lost 4 bases, and 11 bases lay in between. Measured with immunoSEQ multiplex PCR; TCRdb has only the in-frame clones, and not every one. The sample holds approximately 85,000 clones, approximately 93% seen once. The sequence derives from a human donor in good health. This chain links TRBV7-9 with TRBJ1-3; D possibly corresponds to TRBD1 (6 bases). The sample comprised T cells isolated from PBMCs. The CDR3 loop reads CASSSTGLGNTIYF. The CDR3 nucleotides are TGTGCCAGCAGCTCAACAGGGCTCGGAAACACCATATATTTT.